This is a list of T cell receptor beta chains from one sample in a study of T cell repertoires in cytomegalovirus infection. TCRdb used MiXCR to reprocess the reads, holding one entry per CDR3 protein. The sample has about 150,000 distinct CDR3 sequences, 17% seen once. The sequenced sample was CD8+ T cells from PBMCs. These receptors came from a human donor in good health (CMV status not recorded). Some clones in this sample may be carry-over from other donors' samples. CDR3s leave out the opening cysteine and the closing phenylalanine or tryptophan. Fields, in order: D gene, J gene, V gene, CDR3 protein. A D gene is named only where the DNA matches it firmly.

- TRBJ2-2 TRBV7-2 ASSPTLTGELF
- TRBJ2-7 TRBV7-2 ASSSKGGGLHEQY
- TRBJ1-5 TRBV7-2 ASSFRAGADQPQH
- TRBJ2-7 TRBV7-8 ASSSRQTSYEQY
- TRBJ2-7 TRBV6-6 ASSYAGQASYEQY
- TRBJ2-1 TRBV6-5 ASSYSRSGAYNEQF
- TRBJ2-7 TRBV6-2/TRBV6-3 ASSYSATGGYEQY
TRBD1 TRBJ2-1 TRBV19 ASSIDLEQGYEQF
TRBD1 TRBJ1-5 TRBV20-1 SALDRGVSNQPQH
- TRBJ2-1 TRBV20-1 SARDMRFYNEQF
- TRBJ1-2 TRBV10-3 AISEEDSYGYT
- TRBJ2-1 TRBV12-3/TRBV12-4 ASSLAPADNEQF
TRBD1 TRBJ2-1 TRBV19 ASSNTGAYNEQF
TRBD1 TRBJ2-1 TRBV6-2/TRBV6-3 ASSFDRGPYNEQF